These 24 T cell receptor beta chains originate from one sample sequenced in a study of blood T cell repertoires in COVID-19. Generated by immunoSEQ multiplex PCR, the TCRdb table keeps only in-frame clones and is missing some. This table has more than 70,000 clones, more than 80% appearing once. Sequenced input: peripheral blood. The source of these receptors is an elderly woman with active or convalescent COVID-19.

The rearrangement uses TRBV7-2 and TRBJ2-7; 8 bases map to TRBD2. This CDR3 spans 14 amino acids. CDR1 is SGHTA and CDR2 is FQGNSA in the germline V gene. With 7 bases clipped from V and 0 bases from J, the junction kept 5 bases outside the gene matches. CDR3 bases: TGTGCCAGCACGCCGGGGGGGCGCTCCTACGAGCAGTACTTC. Translated: CASTPGGRSYEQYF. The full variable domain, rest sourced from reference TRBV7-2 and TRBJ2-7, is GAGVSQSPSNKVTEKGKDVELRCDPISGHTALYWYRQSLGQGLEFLIYFQGNSAPDKSGLPSDRFSAERTGGSVSTLTIQRTQQEDSAVYLCASTPGGRSYEQYFGPGTRLTVT.

This clone has a handful of counts. The gene calls are TRBV5-1 and TRBJ2-7; tentatively, D is TRBD1 (6 bases). V gave up 2 bases and J gave up 4 bases, with 10 bases separating them. The CDR3 has 13 amino acids. Germline lookup yields CDR1 SGHRS and CDR2 YFSETQ. DNA of the CDR3: TGCGCCAGCAGCTTCGGGACACAATACGAGCAGTACTTC. Its protein product is CASSFGTQYEQYF.

This clone has just a few counts. The V call is TRBV11-2, the J call TRBJ2-7, with a weak D call TRBD2 (6 bases). CDR3 length: 15 amino acids. The germline gives CDR1 SGHAT, CDR2 FQNNGV. V was clipped by 8 bases and J by 5 bases, with 22 bases between them. CDR3 in amino acids: CASAGGVGGAHEQYF. The CDR3 coding sequence is TGTGCCAGCGCAGGCGGCGTGGGCGGGGCCCACGAGCAGTACTTC.

J is TRBJ2-7 and V is TRBV5-1; D possibly corresponds to TRBD1 (8 bases). Germline values: CDR1 SGHRS, CDR2 YFSETQ. Trimming pared 4 bases from V and 2 bases from J, leaving 16 bases between. The CDR3 spans 15 residues. Here the CDR3 reads CASSRGQGLTYEQYF. As DNA, the CDR3 is TGCGCCAGCAGCCGCGGACAGGGACTAACCTACGAGCAGTACTTC.

This clone has a single count. The V call is TRBV4-2, the J call TRBJ2-1, with 7 bases fitting TRBD2. Germline V CDR1 and CDR2: LGHNA, YNFKEQ. This CDR3 spans 16 amino acids. The V segment lost 1 base and the J segment 2 bases; nucleotides outside the gene matches: 5. The CDR3 is CASSQVSLAAYNEQFF. As DNA, the CDR3 is TGTGCCAGCAGCCAAGTTTCCCTAGCGGCCTACAATGAGCAGTTCTTC.

V usage is TRBV6-2 or TRBV6-3 and J usage is TRBJ2-6; 8 bases agree with TRBD1. J was trimmed by 2 bases and V by 6 bases; bases with no gene match: 9. CDR1 is MNHEY and CDR2 is SVGEGT in the germline V gene. This CDR3 spans 17 amino acids. CDR3 amino acids: CASSSTGGTPGANVLTF. DNA of the CDR3: TGTGCCAGCAGCTCTACAGGGGGTACCCCTGGGGCCAACGTCCTGACTTTC.

This rearrangement joins TRBV19 to TRBJ2-1; D might be TRBD2 (6 bases). V was cut by 4 bases and J by 7 bases, with 11 bases left in between. The CDR3 sequence is 13 residues long. Germline CDR1 LNHDA, CDR2 SQIVND (reference sequence). The CDR3 region has the DNA TGTGCCAGTAGTACCCACGGGGGTAATGAGCAGTTCTTC. The encoded protein is CASSTHGGNEQFF.

This chain links TRBV25-1 with TRBJ1-1; perhaps TRBD1 as D (6 bases). Trimming removed 5 bases from V and 1 base from J, with 8 bases in between. The CDR3 runs to 13 residues. The germline CDR1 and CDR2 sequences are MGHDK and SYGVNS. The CDR3 DNA reads as TGTGCCAGCAGTCCACAGGGGAACACTGAAGCTTTCTTT. Its protein is CASSPQGNTEAFF.

Only a few counts were recorded for this clone. V and J are TRBV30 and TRBJ2-7; tentative D call: TRBD2 (6 bases). The germline V gene has CDR1 GTSNPN and CDR2 SVGIG (reference sequence). Trimming removed 3 bases at V and 0 bases at J, with 15 bases between. The CDR3 runs to 15 residues. The CDR3 sequence: CAWSRFRDFSYEQYF. Written as DNA, the CDR3 is TGTGCCTGGAGCCGTTTTAGGGACTTCTCCTACGAGCAGTACTTC.

The chain uses TRBV7-9 and TRBJ2-5, with 14 bases lining up with TRBD2. From germline, CDR1 is SEHNR and CDR2 FQNEAQ (reference sequence). Trimming cost V 1 base and J 3 bases; bases outside gene matches: 1. The CDR3 covers 16 residues. The CDR3 is CASSLGLAGGKETQYF. The CDR3 bases are TGTGCCAGCAGCTTAGGACTAGCGGGAGGGAAAGAGACCCAGTACTTC.

DNA for the CDR3: TGTGCCAGCAGTCCAAGTGGACTAGCCAAAAACATTCAGTACTTC. As protein: CASSPSGLAKNIQYF. The rearrangement joins TRBV3-1 (or the pseudogene TRBV3-2) to TRBJ2-4, with D tentatively TRBD2 (5 bases). CDR1 and CDR2 (germline): LGHDT, YNNKEL (reference sequence). The CDR3 is 15 amino acids. V was clipped by 6 bases and J by 0 bases, with 12 bases between them.

This clone was counted only a few times. This chain's CDR3 is CASSLEFGGSYEQYF. CDR3 nucleotide sequence: TGTGCCAGCAGCTTAGAGTTCGGGGGATCCTACGAGCAGTACTTC. The V gene is TRBV7-8, the J gene TRBJ2-7; tentative D call: TRBD2 (6 bases). CDR3 length: 15 residues. Germline V CDR1 and CDR2: SGHVS, FQNEAQ. The V gene lost 1 base and the J gene lost 1 base, with 11 bases spanning the gap.

The chain carries TRBV27 and TRBJ1-2, with D hard to call. The germline CDR1 and CDR2 sequences are MNHEY and SMNVEV (reference sequence). Trimming pared 7 bases from V and 8 bases from J, leaving 14 bases between. The CDR3 is 12 residues long. CDR3 sequence reads: CASKDPTGGYTF. The CDR3 coding sequence is TGTGCCAGCAAGGACCCGACGGGAGGCTACACCTTC.

The rearrangement joins TRBV28 to TRBJ1-5; TRBD1 might be the D (5 bases). The CDR3 contains 14 residues. CDR1 is MDHEN, CDR2 SYDVKM, per germline. The ends were cut back, 3 bases at V and 1 base at J, with 7 bases in the middle. The CDR3 nucleotides read TGTGCCAGCAGTTTTGCAGGGAGCAATCAGCCCCAGCATTTT. As protein: CASSFAGSNQPQHF.

The genes are TRBV7-8 and TRBJ2-2; TRBD2 matches at 12 bases. There are 17 residues in the CDR3. J gave up 6 bases and V 6 bases, and 11 bases lay outside the gene matches. Germline V CDR1 and CDR2: SGHVS, FQNEAQ. CDR3 nucleotides: TGTGCCAGCAGGCTCGGGACTAGCGGGCTTGGAGCCGGGGAGCTGTTTTTT. Translated: CASRLGTSGLGAGELFF.

This clone was observed a handful of times. The gene calls are TRBV4-2 and TRBJ1-4; D is uncertain. This CDR3 contains 14 residues. Germline loops: CDR1 LGHNA, CDR2 YNFKEQ. V lost 1 base and J 5 bases, leaving 8 bases between the germline ends. The CDR3 DNA sequence: TGTGCCAGCAGCCAAGGAGCGGGGAATGAAAAACTGTTTTTT. The encoded protein is CASSQGAGNEKLFF.

This chain uses TRBV9 with TRBJ1-1; 10 nucleotides agree with TRBD1. Germline V CDR1 and CDR2: SGDLS, YYNGEE. V trimming: 4 bases; J trimming: 4 bases; junction bases outside the gene matches: 7. The CDR3 consists of 15 residues. DNA of the CDR3: TGTGCCAGCAGCCCATGGGACAGGGGTGGCACTGAAGCTTTCTTT. This codes for CASSPWDRGGTEAFF.

The J gene is TRBJ2-2, the V gene TRBV19, with D possibly being TRBD2 (6 bases). CDR3 length: 13 amino acids. Germline V lookup: CDR1 LNHDA, CDR2 SQIVND (reference sequence). Trimming removed 11 bases at V and 5 bases at J, with 15 bases between. This chain's CDR3 is CASRLEGTGELFF. CDR3 sequence (DNA): TGTGCCTCTCGACTAGAGGGGACCGGGGAGCTGTTTTTT.

The V and J genes are TRBV4-2 and TRBJ2-5; 11 bases fit TRBD1. CDR1 LGHNA and CDR2 YNFKEQ come from the germline V gene. The CDR3 extends over 20 amino acids. J lost 4 bases, V lost 4 bases, and 20 bases had no gene match. This CDR3 reads CASSPSRTGGVAGVGETQYF. The CDR3 DNA is TGTGCCAGCAGCCCCAGTCGGACAGGGGGCGTAGCGGGAGTGGGAGAGACCCAGTACTTC.

The chain carries TRBV6-5 and TRBJ2-1; 7 bases map to TRBD2. The V segment lost 4 bases and the J segment 3 bases; nucleotides outside the gene matches: 6. Germline V gene data show CDR1 as MNHEY and CDR2 as SVGAGI. The CDR3 extends over 15 amino acids. The CDR3 DNA reads TGTGCCAGCAGTTCCGGGACTACGAACTACAATGAGCAGTTCTTC. Amino acid sequence: CASSSGTTNYNEQFF.

This clone was detected once. The chain joins TRBV18 to TRBJ2-1; D is ambiguous. Germline CDR1 is KGHSH and CDR2 is LQKENI. V was shortened by 0 bases and J by 4 bases, with 10 bases between the two germline ends. The CDR3 length is 15 residues. In DNA, the CDR3 is TGTGCCAGCTCACCACCCAAAGCCCCATACAATGAGCAGTTCTTC. Residues: CASSPPKAPYNEQFF.

This clone was seen a single time. This rearrangement joins TRBV2 to TRBJ1-5; D unclear. V lost 8 bases to trimming and J lost 2 bases, with 16 bases between them. Germline V CDR1 and CDR2: SNHLY, FYNNEI. The CDR3 has 15 residues. CDR3 loop: CASGEVLRGNQPQHF. The CDR3 bases are TGTGCCAGCGGGGAGGTTCTCCGTGGCAATCAGCCCCAGCATTTT. Variable domain in full (rest from reference TRBV2 and TRBJ1-5): EPEVTQTPSHQVTQMGQEVILRCVPISNHLYFYWYRQILGQKVEFLVSFYNNEISEKSEIFDDQFSVERPDGSNFTLKIRSTKLEDSAMYFCASGEVLRGNQPQHFGDGTRLSIL.

This clone was detected only once. The gene calls are TRBV28 and TRBJ1-3, with a tentative D call TRBD1 (6 bases). V dropped 5 bases and J dropped 8 bases, with 22 bases sitting between them. Germline V gives CDR1 MDHEN, CDR2 SYDVKM. The CDR3 totals 16 residues. The CDR3 sequence: CASSTPRSGEGYTIYF. In DNA, the CDR3 is TGTGCCAGCAGTACCCCCAGATCAGGGGAAGGATACACCATATATTTT.

In its sample, this clone was seen a few times. The rearrangement joins TRBV5-6 to TRBJ2-7; D possibly corresponds to TRBD1 (5 bases). CDR1 and CDR2 from the germline V gene are SGHDT and YYEEEE. V dropped 1 base and J dropped 2 bases, with 10 bases sitting between them. There are 14 residues in the CDR3. CDR3 nucleotides: TGTGCCAGCAGCTTGATCGCCAGGGCCTACGAGCAGTACTTC. This sequence encodes CASSLIARAYEQYF.